Described below is a single TCR beta chain sequence and its context. Its antigen is undetermined. These data are taken from a study of Ad26.COV2.S vaccination and SARS-CoV-2 variants. Treatment of the sample: over 15 received Ad26.COV2.S at low or high dose, single or two shots; 5 received placebo; per-sample allocation not given. The samples date from day 63 after the first vaccine or placebo injection. This CDR3 region has 15 residues. Germline V gene sequence: CDR1 SNHLY, CDR2 FYNNEI. J was trimmed by 4 bases and V by 6 bases; bases with no gene match: 8. Generated by immunoSEQ multiplex PCR, the TCRdb table keeps only in-frame clones and is missing some. The sample records around 450,000 clones, nearly 90% being singletons. The study, taken as a whole, reports: Possibly, TCR breadth and depth analyses underestimated total T cell responses. Vaccinees and placebo recipients showed similar non-spike TCR breadth.

This sequence was found in a person aged 18 to 65 who received the Ad26.COV2.S COVID-19 vaccine or a placebo. The V and J genes are TRBV2 and TRBJ2-2; 7 positions match TRBD2. Sequenced material: peripheral blood, taken in a trial of Ad26.COV2.S vaccine versus placebo. This CDR3 is CASRKRLASTGELFF. CDR3 DNA: TGTGCCAGCAGGAAGAGACTAGCAAGCACCGGGGAGCTGTTTTTT. The complete variable domain, with remaining parts taken from reference TRBV2 and TRBJ2-2, reads EPEVTQTPSHQVTQMGQEVILRCVPISNHLYFYWYRQILGQKVEFLVSFYNNEISEKSEIFDDQFSVERPDGSNFTLKIRSTKLEDSAMYFCASRKRLASTGELFFGEGSRLTVL.